The clone carrying this T cell receptor beta chain was counted only a few times. The sample comes from a study of CD8+ T cells in alopecia areata. As for the study in general: The study gave tofacitinib for 6 to 18 months, then 6 months off drug.

Sequencing used cDNA as its template, made by extracting RNA and reverse transcribing it. Sequenced by immunoSEQ multiplex PCR; TCRdb stores in-frame clones only, minus some. The data show 90,000 to 100,000 clones, more than 35% seen once. V gave up 4 bases and J gave up 2 bases, with 10 bases separating them. The CDR3 extends over 13 amino acids. Germline V gene sequence: CDR1 SGHNT, CDR2 YYREEE (reference sequence). This clonotype was sampled from a human donor with alopecia areata. The sequenced sample was CD4+ T cells sorted from blood. The chain employs TRBV5-4 and TRBJ2-7; D is unclear. The CDR3 nucleotides are TGTGCCAGCAGCCTGATGAACACCTACGAGCAGTACTTC. Translating it yields CASSLMNTYEQYF.